A single sample gave rise to the 18 T cell receptor beta chains below, sequenced in a study of blood T cell repertoires in COVID-19. Sequenced by immunoSEQ multiplex PCR; TCRdb stores in-frame clones only, minus some. The sample comprises about 89,000 clones, about two thirds of which are singletons, and approximately 15% rests with the top ten. The specimen was peripheral blood. These receptors came from a woman of 80 years or more with acute or convalescent COVID-19.

The genes are TRBV19 and TRBJ1-2; 9 bases line up with TRBD1. V trimming: 6 bases; J trimming: 5 bases; junction bases outside the gene matches: 1. Germline assignment: CDR1 LNHDA and CDR2 SQIVND (reference sequence). This CDR3 contains 12 residues. In nucleotides, the CDR3 is TGTGCCAGTAGCGGACAGGGGTATGGCTACACCTTC. The encoded protein is CASSGQGYGYTF.

The gene calls are TRBV12-5 and TRBJ2-3, with 7 bases identical to TRBD1. This CDR3 has 13 residues. The V and J ends lost 0 bases and 9 bases, in that order; junction bases with no gene match: 3. The germline V gene encodes CDR1 LGHNT and CDR2 FRNRAP. DNA of the CDR3: TGTGCTAGTGGTTTGGTTCAGGGGGAGACGCAGTATTTT. The encoded protein is CASGLVQGETQYF.

The chain recombines TRBV5-4 with TRBJ1-1; D is unresolved. The germline V gene has CDR1 SGHNT and CDR2 YYREEE (reference sequence). This CDR3 region has 15 residues. With 4 bases removed from V and 5 bases from J, the gap between germline ends came to 18 bases. The DNA of the CDR3 is TGTGCCAGCAGCAGCGGTGCCGGTTTAGGGACTGAAGCTTTCTTT. Translation: CASSSGAGLGTEAFF.

The V and J genes are TRBV5-1 and TRBJ2-7; tentative D call: TRBD1 (6 bases). Trimming left V 2 bases short and J 3 bases short, with 12 bases between. The CDR3 is 14 residues long. Germline values: CDR1 SGHRS, CDR2 YFSETQ. The CDR3 protein is CASSFAGAGYEQYF. For the CDR3, the DNA is TGCGCCAGCAGCTTCGCAGGGGCGGGCTACGAGCAGTACTTC.

The J gene is TRBJ1-1, the V gene TRBV20-1; D perhaps matches TRBD1 (6 bases). Germline V CDR1 and CDR2: DFQATT, SNEGSKA (reference sequence). Trimming removed 3 bases at V and 4 bases at J, with 18 bases between. The CDR3 has 15 amino acids. The CDR3 loop reads CSASDYRVASTEAFF. The CDR3 DNA reads TGCAGTGCTAGTGATTACAGGGTGGCGAGCACTGAAGCTTTCTTT.

CDR3 in DNA: TGCGCCAGCAGCTTATTAGCCGGGACTACCTACACAGATACGCAGTATTTT. This encodes CASSLLAGTTYTDTQYF. The chain is built from TRBV5-1 and TRBJ2-3, with 7 bases lining up with TRBD2. J lost 2 bases, V lost 2 bases, and 11 bases had no gene match. CDR3 length: 17 amino acids. Looked up from germline, CDR1 is SGHRS and CDR2 is YFSETQ.

The V call is TRBV27, the J call TRBJ2-6; 9 positions match TRBD1. V was clipped by 5 bases and J by 4 bases; unmatched bases: 3. CDR3 length: 15 amino acids. Germline V lookup: CDR1 MNHEY, CDR2 SMNVEV (reference sequence). The CDR3 DNA is TGTGCCAGCAGTGAACAGGGGGCGGGGGCCAACGTCCTGACTTTC. It specifies CASSEQGAGANVLTF.

The chain recombines TRBV5-1 with TRBJ1-2; the D is unclear. This CDR3 has 14 residues. V was trimmed by 1 base and J by 6 bases, leaving 13 bases between them. CDR1 SGHRS and CDR2 YFSETQ come from the germline V gene. The CDR3 loop reads CASSLFSGRDGYTF. DNA of the CDR3: TGCGCCAGCAGCTTGTTTTCGGGGAGGGATGGCTACACCTTC. Combining the CDR3 with reference TRBV5-1 and TRBJ1-2 gives the whole variable domain KAGVTQTPRYLIKTRGQQVTLSCSPISGHRSVSWYQQTPGQGLQFLFEYFSETQRNKGNFPGRFSGRQFSNSRSEMNVSTLELGDSALYLCASSLFSGRDGYTFGSGTRLTVV.

The chain employs TRBV29-1 and TRBJ1-2; a weak D match, TRBD1 (6 bases). There are 13 residues in the CDR3. The V and J ends lost 7 bases and 4 bases respectively, with 16 bases between them. Germline V gives CDR1 SQVTM, CDR2 ANQGSEA. CDR3 sequence reads: CSGSTGEFYGYTF. The CDR3 DNA reads as TGCAGCGGATCGACAGGAGAATTCTATGGCTACACCTTC.

The V call is TRBV11-1, the J call TRBJ2-7; 9 nucleotides align to TRBD1. Germline loops: CDR1 SGHAT, CDR2 FQDESV (reference sequence). Trimming at V came to 6 bases and at J to 5 bases, leaving 8 bases not matched to a gene. There are 14 residues in the CDR3. Here the CDR3 DNA reads TGTGCCAGCAGTCGGAGGACAGGGGTCCACGAGCAGTACTTC. It is translated as CASSRRTGVHEQYF.

This sequence joins TRBV18 and TRBJ1-2; 7 bases match TRBD1. Germline V gene data show CDR1 as KGHSH and CDR2 as LQKENI. Germline trimming cut 5 bases from V and 1 base from J; bases unmatched to any gene: 7. This CDR3 has 15 amino acids. CDR3 bases: TGTGCCAGCTCAGGATTGGGACAGAATAACTATGGCTACACCTTC. Translating it yields CASSGLGQNNYGYTF.

The chain uses TRBV6-2 or TRBV6-3 and TRBJ1-3; no reliable D call. The V end was cut by 5 bases, the J end by 2 bases, with 4 bases between. The CDR3 spans 12 residues. Germline CDR1 reads MNHEY; CDR2 reads SVGEGT. The CDR3: CASSTPGNTIYF. CDR3 bases: TGTGCCAGCAGTACACCTGGAAACACCATATATTTT.

DNA of the CDR3: TGTGCCAGCAGTTTTACAGGGAGGGCTGAAGCTTTCTTT. It encodes CASSFTGRAEAFF. V and J are TRBV2 and TRBJ1-1; D is possibly TRBD1 (6 bases). The germline V and J ends were trimmed by 5 bases and 6 bases, with 13 bases remaining between them. Germline V gene data show CDR1 as SNHLY and CDR2 as FYNNEI. This CDR3 comprises 13 residues.

This clone was detected once. The V gene is TRBV7-3, the J gene TRBJ2-6; 8 nucleotides align to TRBD1. The germline V gene encodes CDR1 SGHTA and CDR2 FQGTGA. After removal of 6 bases from V and 0 bases from J, the junction contained 7 bases not matched to a gene. CDR3 size: 17 residues. The CDR3, as DNA: TGTGCCAGCAGTTCCGGACAGGGCCGCTCTGGGGCCAACGTCCTGACTTTC. Translating gives CASSSGQGRSGANVLTF.

This clone appeared once. This sequence joins TRBV4-3 and TRBJ2-3, with 8 bases matching TRBD1. The germline V gene has CDR1 LGHNA and CDR2 YSLEER. This CDR3 is built from 16 residues. Trimming removed 0 bases from V and 2 bases from J; junction bases left unmatched: 4. The CDR3 reads CASSQDQGQVTDTQYF. As DNA, the CDR3 is TGCGCCAGCAGCCAAGATCAGGGACAGGTCACAGATACGCAGTATTTT.

V usage is TRBV21-1 and J usage is TRBJ1-5. TRBV21-1 is labeled a pseudogene. This CDR3 spans 14 amino acids. The CDR3 DNA follows: TGTGCCAGCAGCAGTAAAACTTGCAATCAGCCCCAGCATTTT. Translation: CASSSKTCNQPQHF.

The rearrangement links TRBV3-1 (or the pseudogene TRBV3-2) to TRBJ2-3; D might be TRBD2 (5 bases). CDR3 length: 15 amino acids. Germline-derived CDR1 and CDR2 are LGHDT and YNNKEL (reference sequence). Trimming left V 0 bases short and J 6 bases short, with 13 bases between. The CDR3 is CASSQDIGGGDTQYF. The CDR3 bases are TGTGCCAGCAGCCAAGATATCGGCGGCGGGGATACGCAGTATTTT.

V and J are TRBV5-5 and TRBJ1-2; 7 bases line up with TRBD1. V was clipped by 4 bases and J by 5 bases; unmatched bases: 11. Germline V lookup: CDR1 SGHKS, CDR2 YYEKEE (reference sequence). The CDR3 spans 15 residues. This CDR3 is CASSPGQGVDYGYTF. The CDR3 DNA follows: TGTGCCAGCAGCCCGGGGCAGGGGGTAGATTATGGCTACACCTTC.